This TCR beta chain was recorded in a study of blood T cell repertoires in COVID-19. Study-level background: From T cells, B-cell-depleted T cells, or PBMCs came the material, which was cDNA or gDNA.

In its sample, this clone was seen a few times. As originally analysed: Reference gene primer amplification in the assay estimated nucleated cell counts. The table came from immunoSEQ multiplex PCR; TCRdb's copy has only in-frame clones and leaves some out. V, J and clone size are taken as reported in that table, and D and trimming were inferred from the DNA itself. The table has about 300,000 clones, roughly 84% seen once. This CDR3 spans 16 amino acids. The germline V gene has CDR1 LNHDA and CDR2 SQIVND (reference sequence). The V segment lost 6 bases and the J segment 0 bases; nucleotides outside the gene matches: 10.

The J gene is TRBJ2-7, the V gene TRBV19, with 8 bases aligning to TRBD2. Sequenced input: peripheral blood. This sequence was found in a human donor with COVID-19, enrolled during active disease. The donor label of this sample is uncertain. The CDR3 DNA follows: TGTGCCAGTAGGGAGCGGGAGAAGGAGTGCTCCTACGAGCAGTACTTC. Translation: CASREREKECSYEQYF.